These 14 T cell receptor beta chains were sequenced from one sample in a study of blood T cell repertoires in COVID-19. Libraries were prepared by immunoSEQ multiplex PCR; TCRdb keeps only in-frame clonotypes and omits some of them. The data show 200,000 to 300,000 clones, about 89% seen once. Sequenced sample: peripheral blood. The origin of the receptors is a man aged 35 to 55 who had recovered from COVID-19.

The chain has TRBV28 and TRBJ1-2, with 8 positions matching TRBD1. Losses at the gene ends were 6 bases for V and 2 bases for J; bases not matched to a gene: 14. Germline V gene sequence: CDR1 MDHEN, CDR2 SYDVKM. CDR3 size: 17 residues. The CDR3 DNA reads TGTGCCAGCAGCCGCGGACAGGGTTTTCAATTGAACTATGGCTACACCTTC. Translating it yields CASSRGQGFQLNYGYTF.

The chain has TRBV6-2 or TRBV6-3 and TRBJ1-1, with D unclear. Germline V gene sequence: CDR1 MNHEY, CDR2 SVGEGT. V was cut by 3 bases and J by 6 bases, with 20 bases left in between. This CDR3 is 16 amino acids long. CDR3 region: CASSYRAREGKAEAFF. In DNA form, the CDR3 reads TGTGCCAGCAGTTATAGGGCGAGGGAAGGGAAGGCTGAAGCTTTCTTT.

V is TRBV6-2 or TRBV6-3 and J is TRBJ1-4; the D gene is possibly TRBD1 (6 bases). V lost 5 bases, J lost 8 bases, and 18 bases lay in between. Germline assignment: CDR1 MNHEY and CDR2 SVGEGT. The length of the CDR3 is 15 residues. This CDR3 reads CASSRPTGGLEKLFF. The CDR3, as DNA: TGTGCCAGCAGTCGACCCACGGGGGGCCTCGAAAAACTGTTTTTT.

This clone appeared once. The chain employs TRBV9 and TRBJ2-1; 7 bases match TRBD1. Germline assignment: CDR1 SGDLS and CDR2 YYNGEE. This CDR3 has 15 residues. J was trimmed by 2 bases and V by 3 bases; bases with no gene match: 5. The CDR3 protein is CASSDSGTAYNEQFF. The DNA for the CDR3 is TGTGCCAGCAGCGACTCCGGGACAGCCTACAATGAGCAGTTCTTC.

The V gene is TRBV7-2, the J gene TRBJ1-4; D is uncertain. This CDR3 has 15 residues. CDR1 and CDR2 (germline): SGHTA, FQGNSA. V lost 1 base and J 0 bases, leaving 6 bases between the germline ends. This chain's CDR3 is CASSLGYSTNEKLFF. The DNA for the CDR3 is TGTGCCAGCAGCTTAGGGTACTCAACTAATGAAAAACTGTTTTTT.

The chain links TRBV5-5 to TRBJ2-1, with D possibly TRBD1 on 6 matching bases. Trimming pared 3 bases from V and 2 bases from J, leaving 18 bases between. The CDR3 length is 17 residues. CDR1 SGHKS and CDR2 YYEKEE come from the germline V gene (reference sequence). CDR3 sequence reads: CASSSPDGDTPYNEQFF. The CDR3 DNA sequence: TGTGCCAGCAGCTCCCCCGATGGGGACACCCCCTACAATGAGCAGTTCTTC.

The chain employs TRBV10-3 and TRBJ2-7; possible D gene TRBD2, 5 bases. The length of the CDR3 is 16 residues. Trimming took 8 bases from V and 3 from J, leaving 23 bases between them. Germline values: CDR1 ENHRY, CDR2 SYGVKD. The CDR3 DNA is TGTGCCATCTCCCCCCGGGGTACCACCCTCGGCTACGAGCAGTACTTC. It specifies CAISPRGTTLGYEQYF.

V usage is TRBV10-3 and J usage is TRBJ2-1; TRBD2 matches 10 bases. V gave up 10 bases and J gave up 8 bases; unmatched junction bases: 14. From germline, CDR1 is ENHRY and CDR2 SYGVKD. The CDR3 covers 15 residues. The CDR3 sequence: CATTPTSGISHEQFF. The CDR3 region has the DNA TGTGCCACGACCCCAACTAGCGGGATATCCCATGAGCAGTTCTTC.

This CDR3 reads CARSIPHLAEHYNEQFF. In DNA form, the CDR3 reads TGTGCCAGAAGCATACCTCATCTAGCGGAACATTACAATGAGCAGTTCTTC. The rearrangement uses TRBV5-3 and TRBJ2-1; 7 bases are shared with TRBD2. Being an ORF, TRBV5-3 has a function that is uncertain. The CDR3 is 17 amino acids. V lost 4 bases and J lost 4; bases outside the gene matches: 14.

J is TRBJ1-6 and V is TRBV14; D is unresolved. There are 15 residues in the CDR3. The ends were cut back, 0 bases at V and 10 bases at J, with 13 bases in the middle. Germline V gene lookup returns CDR1 SGHDN and CDR2 FVKESK. CDR3 sequence reads: CASSQDRGTESPLHF. Here the CDR3 DNA reads TGTGCCAGCAGCCAAGATCGGGGTACGGAGTCACCCCTCCACTTT.

The chain employs TRBV9 and TRBJ2-1; D gene uncertain. V was shortened by 9 bases and J by 3 bases, with 16 bases between the two germline ends. This CDR3 comprises 14 residues. Germline lookup yields CDR1 SGDLS and CDR2 YYNGEE. The CDR3 sequence: CANEADGDYNEQFF. The CDR3 nucleotides are TGTGCCAACGAAGCCGACGGAGACTACAATGAGCAGTTCTTC. Combining the CDR3 with reference TRBV9 and TRBJ2-1 gives the whole variable domain DSGVTQTPKHLITATGQRVTLRCSPRSGDLSVYWYQQSLDQGLQFLIQYYNGEERAKGNILERFSAQQFPDLHSELNLSSLELGDSALYFCANEADGDYNEQFFGPGTRLTVL.

The rearrangement uses TRBV18 and TRBJ1-1, with TRBD1 identical over 7 bases. Germline CDR1 and CDR2: KGHSH and LQKENI. V lost 8 bases and J lost 1; bases outside the gene matches: 4. The CDR3 is made up of 13 amino acids. CDR3 loop: CASARDRNTEAFF. The CDR3 DNA follows: TGTGCCAGCGCCCGGGACAGGAACACTGAAGCTTTCTTT.

The V call is TRBV4-2, the J call TRBJ2-5; 9 bases agree with TRBD2. V trimming: 2 bases; J trimming: 5 bases; junction bases outside the gene matches: 12. Germline V lookup: CDR1 LGHNA, CDR2 YNFKEQ. CDR3 length: 17 amino acids. The DNA for the CDR3 is TGTGCCAGCAGCCAACTCCCGGGCGGGGGGGCGTTTGAGACCCAGTACTTC. It codes for CASSQLPGGGAFETQYF.

The rearrangement uses TRBV6-4 and TRBJ2-3, with a possible D match to TRBD2 (5 bases). The CDR3 sequence is 13 residues long. V shed 4 bases and J shed 1 base, with 6 bases lying between them. In germline, CDR1 is MRHNA, CDR2 SNTAGT. The CDR3 nucleotides are TGTGCCAGCAGTGCAGCGGGCACAGATACGCAGTATTTT. It is translated as CASSAAGTDTQYF.